This T cell receptor beta chain is from a study of control samples from healthy donors and cancer patients. The table lists this clone with a count of one. CDR3 length: 15 amino acids. V lost 5 bases and J 2 bases, leaving 14 bases between the germline ends. Germline lookup yields CDR1 SGHRS and CDR2 YFSETQ. Repertoires were generated with immunoSEQ multiplex PCR, while TCRdb's copy carries only in-frame clones and drops some. The data hold 75,000 to 95,000 clones, with roughly 84% observed a single time. This sequence originates from a woman in her forties or fifties in good health. The chain recombines TRBV5-1 with TRBJ1-3, with a weak D call TRBD1 (5 bases). Material for sequencing was blood. The CDR3: CASSSAGTTGNTIYF. For the CDR3, the DNA is TGCGCCAGCAGTTCGGCCGGGACGACTGGAAACACCATATATTTT.